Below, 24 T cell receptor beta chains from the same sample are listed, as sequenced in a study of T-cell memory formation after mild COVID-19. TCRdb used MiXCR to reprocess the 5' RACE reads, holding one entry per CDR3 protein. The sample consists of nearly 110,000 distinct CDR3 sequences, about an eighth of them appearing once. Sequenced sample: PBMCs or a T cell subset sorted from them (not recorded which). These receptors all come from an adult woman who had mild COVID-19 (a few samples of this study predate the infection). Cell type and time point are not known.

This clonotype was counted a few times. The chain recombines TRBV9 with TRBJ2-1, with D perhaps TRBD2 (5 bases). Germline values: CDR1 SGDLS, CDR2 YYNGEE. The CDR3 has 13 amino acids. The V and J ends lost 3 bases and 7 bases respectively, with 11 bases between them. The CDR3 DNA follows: TGTGCCAGCAGCGAGGGAAGCGGTAATGAGCAGTTCTTC. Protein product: CASSEGSGNEQFF.

CDR3 protein: CASGLGLNYYEQYF. DNA of the CDR3: TGTGCTAGTGGTTTGGGACTGAACTACTACGAGCAGTACTTC. V and J are TRBV12-5 and TRBJ2-7; D call uncertain. CDR3 length equals 14 residues. Germline V CDR1 and CDR2: LGHNT, FRNRAP. V gave up 1 base and J gave up 3 bases, with 10 bases separating them.

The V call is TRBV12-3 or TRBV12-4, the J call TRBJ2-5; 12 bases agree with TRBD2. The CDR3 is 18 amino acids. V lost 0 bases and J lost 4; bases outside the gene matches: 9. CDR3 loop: CASSLALRLAGDLETQYF. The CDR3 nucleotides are TGTGCCAGCAGTTTAGCACTGAGACTAGCGGGAGATTTAGAGACCCAGTACTTC.

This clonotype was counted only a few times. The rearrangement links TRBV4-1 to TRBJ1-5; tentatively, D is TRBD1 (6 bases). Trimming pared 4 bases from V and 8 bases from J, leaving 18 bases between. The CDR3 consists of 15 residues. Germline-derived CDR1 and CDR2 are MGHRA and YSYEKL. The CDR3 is CASSPWWTVTKPQHF. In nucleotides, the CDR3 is TGCGCCAGCAGCCCCTGGTGGACAGTCACGAAGCCCCAGCATTTT.

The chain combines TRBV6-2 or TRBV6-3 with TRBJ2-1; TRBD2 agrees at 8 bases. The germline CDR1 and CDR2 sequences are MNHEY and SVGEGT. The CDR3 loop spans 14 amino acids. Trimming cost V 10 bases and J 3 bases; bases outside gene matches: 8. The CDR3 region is CATSPLADYNEQFF. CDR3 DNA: TGTGCCACCTCCCCACTAGCGGACTACAATGAGCAGTTCTTC.

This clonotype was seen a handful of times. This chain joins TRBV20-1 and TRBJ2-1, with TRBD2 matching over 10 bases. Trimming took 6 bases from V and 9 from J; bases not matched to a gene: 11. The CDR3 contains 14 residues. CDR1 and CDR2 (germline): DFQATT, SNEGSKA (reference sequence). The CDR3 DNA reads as TGCAGTGCCCCCGGTCTAGCGGGAGAAGTTGAGCAGTTCTTC. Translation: CSAPGLAGEVEQFF.

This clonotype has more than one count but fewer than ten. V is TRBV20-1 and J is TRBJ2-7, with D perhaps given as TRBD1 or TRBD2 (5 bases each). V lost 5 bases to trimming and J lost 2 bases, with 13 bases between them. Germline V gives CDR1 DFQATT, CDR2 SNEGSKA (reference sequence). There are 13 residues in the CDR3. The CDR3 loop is CSAQGPHPYEQYF. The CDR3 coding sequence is TGCAGTGCTCAGGGACCACACCCCTACGAGCAGTACTTC.

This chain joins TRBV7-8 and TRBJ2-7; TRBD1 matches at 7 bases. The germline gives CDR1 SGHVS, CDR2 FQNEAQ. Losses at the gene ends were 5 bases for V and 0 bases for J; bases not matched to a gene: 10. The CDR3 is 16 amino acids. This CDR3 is CASSPPGQLYSYEQYF. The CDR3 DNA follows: TGTGCCAGCAGCCCACCGGGACAGTTGTACTCCTACGAGCAGTACTTC.

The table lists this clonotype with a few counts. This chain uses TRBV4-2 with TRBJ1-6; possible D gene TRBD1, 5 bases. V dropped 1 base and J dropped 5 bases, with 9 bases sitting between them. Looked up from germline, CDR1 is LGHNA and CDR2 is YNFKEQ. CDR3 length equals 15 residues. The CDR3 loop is CASSQGQGNNSPLHF. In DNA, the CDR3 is TGTGCCAGCAGCCAAGGGCAGGGCAATAATTCACCCCTCCACTTT.

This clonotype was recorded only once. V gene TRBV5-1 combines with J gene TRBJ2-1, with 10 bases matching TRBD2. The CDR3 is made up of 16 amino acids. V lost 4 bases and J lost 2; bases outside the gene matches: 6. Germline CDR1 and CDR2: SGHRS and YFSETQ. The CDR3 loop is CASSLLAGATYNEQFF. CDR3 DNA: TGCGCCAGCAGCCTCCTAGCGGGAGCAACCTACAATGAGCAGTTCTTC.

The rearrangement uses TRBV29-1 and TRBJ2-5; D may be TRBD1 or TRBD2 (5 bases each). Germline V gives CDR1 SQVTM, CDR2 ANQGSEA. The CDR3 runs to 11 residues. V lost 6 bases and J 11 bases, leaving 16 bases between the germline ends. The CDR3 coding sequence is TGCAGCGTCGGTGGGGGAGCACTTCAGTACTTC. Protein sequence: CSVGGGALQYF.

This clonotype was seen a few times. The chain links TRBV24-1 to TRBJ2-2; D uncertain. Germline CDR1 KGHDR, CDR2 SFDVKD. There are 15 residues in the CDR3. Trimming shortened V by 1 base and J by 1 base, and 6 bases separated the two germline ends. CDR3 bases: TGTGCCACCAGTGATTTCGTTGAGAACACCGGGGAGCTGTTTTTT. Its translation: CATSDFVENTGELFF.

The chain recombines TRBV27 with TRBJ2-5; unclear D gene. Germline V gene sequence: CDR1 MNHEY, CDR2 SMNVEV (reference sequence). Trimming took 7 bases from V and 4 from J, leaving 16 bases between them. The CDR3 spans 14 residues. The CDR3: CASTTGPEIETQYF. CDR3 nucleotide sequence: TGTGCCAGCACCACGGGTCCCGAGATAGAGACCCAGTACTTC.

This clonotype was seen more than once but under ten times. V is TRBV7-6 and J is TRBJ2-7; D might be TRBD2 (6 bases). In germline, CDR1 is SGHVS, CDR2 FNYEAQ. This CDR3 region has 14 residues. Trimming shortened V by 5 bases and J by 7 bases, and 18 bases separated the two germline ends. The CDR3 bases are TGTGCCAGCAGCACCCGGACTGGACGGGAGGAGCAGTACTTC. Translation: CASSTRTGREEQYF.

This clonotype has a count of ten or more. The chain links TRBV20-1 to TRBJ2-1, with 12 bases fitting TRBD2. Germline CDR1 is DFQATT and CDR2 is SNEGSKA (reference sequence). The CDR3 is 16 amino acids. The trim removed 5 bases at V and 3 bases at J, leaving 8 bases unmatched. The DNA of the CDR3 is TGCAGTGCTGAACCTCCGGGACTAGCGGGCTACAATGAGCAGTTCTTC. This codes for CSAEPPGLAGYNEQFF.

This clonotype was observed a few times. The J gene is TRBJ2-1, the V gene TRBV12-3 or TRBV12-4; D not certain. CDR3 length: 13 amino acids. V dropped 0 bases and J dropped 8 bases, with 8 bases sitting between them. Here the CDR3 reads CASSLAAFDEQFF. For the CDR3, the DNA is TGTGCCAGCAGTTTAGCGGCCTTCGATGAGCAGTTCTTC.

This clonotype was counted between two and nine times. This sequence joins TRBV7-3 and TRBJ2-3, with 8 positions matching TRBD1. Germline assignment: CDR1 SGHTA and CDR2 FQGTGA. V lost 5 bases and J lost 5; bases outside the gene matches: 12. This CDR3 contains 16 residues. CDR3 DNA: TGTGCCAGCAGCCCGAATTCGGGACAGGTTGGAGATACGCAGTATTTT. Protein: CASSPNSGQVGDTQYF.

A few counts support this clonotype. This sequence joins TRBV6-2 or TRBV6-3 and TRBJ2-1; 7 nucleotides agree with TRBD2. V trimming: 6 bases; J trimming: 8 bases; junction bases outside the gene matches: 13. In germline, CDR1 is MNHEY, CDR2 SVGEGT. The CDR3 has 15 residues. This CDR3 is CASRPPPGGGYEQFF. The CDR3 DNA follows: TGTGCCAGCAGACCCCCACCGGGAGGCGGGTATGAGCAGTTCTTC.

The CDR3: CASALGHHYEQYF. The CDR3 DNA follows: TGCGCCAGCGCACTGGGACACCACTACGAGCAGTACTTC. The chain employs TRBV5-1 and TRBJ2-7, with D tentatively TRBD1 (6 bases). Trimming pared 7 bases from V and 3 bases from J, leaving 14 bases between. Germline lookup yields CDR1 SGHRS and CDR2 YFSETQ. The CDR3 covers 13 residues.

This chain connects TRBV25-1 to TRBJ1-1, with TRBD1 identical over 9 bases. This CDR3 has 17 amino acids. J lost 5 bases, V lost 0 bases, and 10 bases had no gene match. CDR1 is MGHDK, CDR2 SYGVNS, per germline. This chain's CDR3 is CASSEYERTGGRTEAFF. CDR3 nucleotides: TGTGCCAGCAGTGAATATGAACGAACAGGGGGCCGGACTGAAGCTTTCTTT. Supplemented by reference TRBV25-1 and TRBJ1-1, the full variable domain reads EADIYQTPRYLVIGTGKKITLECSQTMGHDKMYWYQQDPGMELHLIHYSYGVNSTEKGDLSSESTVSRIRTEHFPLTLESARPSHTSQYLCASSEYERTGGRTEAFFGQGTRLTVV.

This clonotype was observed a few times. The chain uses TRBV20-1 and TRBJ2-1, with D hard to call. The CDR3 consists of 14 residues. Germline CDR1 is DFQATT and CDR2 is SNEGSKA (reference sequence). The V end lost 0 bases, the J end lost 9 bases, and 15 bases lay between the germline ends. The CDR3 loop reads CSARDPVWSGEQFF. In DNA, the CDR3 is TGCAGTGCTAGAGATCCGGTCTGGTCCGGTGAGCAGTTCTTC.

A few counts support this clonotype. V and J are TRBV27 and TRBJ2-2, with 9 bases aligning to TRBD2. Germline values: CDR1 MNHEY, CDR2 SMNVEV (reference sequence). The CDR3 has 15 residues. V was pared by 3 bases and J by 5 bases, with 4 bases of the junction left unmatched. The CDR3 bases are TGTGCCAGCAGTTTGCGGGGGGGCTGGACCGGGGAGCTGTTTTTT. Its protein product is CASSLRGGWTGELFF.

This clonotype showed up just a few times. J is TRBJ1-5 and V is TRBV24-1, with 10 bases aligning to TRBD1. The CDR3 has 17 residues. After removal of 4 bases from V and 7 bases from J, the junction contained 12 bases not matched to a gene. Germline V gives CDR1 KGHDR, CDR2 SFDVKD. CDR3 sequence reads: CATSDRPGQGTQQPQHF. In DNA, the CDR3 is TGTGCCACCAGTGACCGGCCGGGACAGGGGACACAACAGCCCCAGCATTTT.

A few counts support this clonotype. The CDR3 spells CASSLGDGQNSPLHF. In nucleotides, the CDR3 is TGTGCCAGCAGCTTAGGGGACGGACAAAATTCACCCCTCCACTTT. The V and J genes are TRBV7-6 and TRBJ1-6; D is possibly TRBD1 (5 bases). The CDR3 consists of 15 residues. CDR1 SGHVS and CDR2 FNYEAQ come from the germline V gene. The V and J ends lost 1 base and 7 bases respectively, with 11 bases between them. Full variable domain (outside the CDR3, taken from reference TRBV7-6 and TRBJ1-6): GAGVSQSPRYKVTKRGQDVALRCDPISGHVSLYWYRQALGQGPEFLTYFNYEAQQDKSGLPNDRFSAERPEGSISTLTIQRTEQRDSAMYRCASSLGDGQNSPLHFGNGTRLTVT.